The 20 T cell receptor beta chains below were found in one sample sequenced in a study of cytomegalovirus exposure and HLA in healthy donors (dated by TCRdb to the late 2010s). Libraries were built with the immunoSEQ multiplex PCR assay. For the multiplex PCR, a mixture combining 60 forward primers for TCR Vbeta segments and 13 reverse primers for TCR Jbeta segments was used. The table comes from immuneACCESS by way of TCRdb, which keeps in-frame sequences with V and J called. Part of the clones is missing from these tables; in studies checked, under half for an unresolved V gene and the rest for unknown reasons. Recorded for this sample are over 200,000 clones; 85% to 90% of them occurred a single time. Around 1% of the sample is held by the ten biggest clonotypes. The material sequenced was PBMCs. The receptors come from a woman under 30 in good health and CMV-seronegative.

The genes are TRBV21-1 and TRBJ2-7; TRBD1, as called in the table, went unchecked against the DNA. TRBV21-1 is an annotated pseudogene. This CDR3 contains 13 residues. Here the CDR3 DNA reads TGTGCCAGCAGCAAAGCAGGGGCCTACGAGCAGTACTTC. The encoded protein is CASSKAGAYEQYF.

This clone was picked up a small number of times. The genes are TRBV29-1 and TRBJ2-2; perhaps TRBD2 as D (5 bases). V lost 7 bases, J lost 5 bases, and 14 bases lay in between. Germline V gene lookup returns CDR1 SQVTM and CDR2 ANQGSEA. The CDR3 consists of 13 residues. CDR3 DNA: TGCAGCGCGGGAAATAGGTGGACCGGGGAGCTGTTTTTT. It encodes CSAGNRWTGELFF.

The chain is built from TRBV2 and TRBJ2-1; a possible D gene is TRBD2 (6 bases). Germline-derived CDR1 and CDR2 are SNHLY and FYNNEI. The CDR3 contains 10 residues. V was pared by 11 bases and J by 7 bases, with 9 bases between. As DNA, the CDR3 is TGTGCCTGCCGGGGGAATGAGCAGTTCTTC. Encoded protein: CACRGNEQFF.

The chain recombines TRBV4-1 with TRBJ2-7; D is perhaps TRBD2 (6 bases). The V and J ends lost 4 bases and 0 bases respectively, with 13 bases between them. Germline assignment: CDR1 MGHRA and CDR2 YSYEKL. This CDR3 region has 15 residues. The CDR3 DNA reads as TGCGCCAGCAGCCCACGGGACGGGGGCTCCTACGAGCAGTACTTC. This codes for CASSPRDGGSYEQYF.

The chain links TRBV21-1 to TRBJ2-5; TRBD1, the table's D call, was not compared with the DNA. TRBV21-1 is a pseudogene locus. The CDR3 loop spans 15 amino acids. The CDR3 sequence is CASSKAADREETQYF. DNA for the CDR3: TGTGCCAGCAGCAAAGCAGCAGACAGGGAAGAGACCCAGTACTTC.

The CDR3 spells CASSWGTRETQYF. The DNA for the CDR3 is TGTGCCAGCAGCTGGGGCACCCGAGAGACCCAGTACTTC. The gene calls are TRBV7-2 and TRBJ2-5, with a tentative D call TRBD1 (5 bases). CDR1 and CDR2 (germline): SGHTA, FQGNSA. V gave up 4 bases and J gave up 4 bases, with 10 bases separating them. CDR3 length equals 13 residues.

The rearrangement uses TRBV9 and TRBJ2-5; 10 bases are shared with TRBD2. This CDR3 has 16 residues. The V gene end was trimmed by 0 bases and the J gene end by 6 bases; junction bases not matched to a gene: 8. The germline gives CDR1 SGDLS, CDR2 YYNGEE. The CDR3 spells CASSVVSSGGLKTQYF. For the CDR3, the DNA is TGTGCCAGCAGCGTAGTGTCTAGCGGGGGACTAAAGACCCAGTACTTC. The entire variable domain, with the rest obtained from reference TRBV9 and TRBJ2-5, is as follows: DSGVTQTPKHLITATGQRVTLRCSPRSGDLSVYWYQQSLDQGLQFLIQYYNGEERAKGNILERFSAQQFPDLHSELNLSSLELGDSALYFCASSVVSSGGLKTQYFGPGTRLLVL.

V usage is TRBV5-5 and J usage is TRBJ2-3, with D maybe TRBD1 (6 bases). V lost 1 base to trimming and J lost 0 bases, with 12 bases between them. This CDR3 comprises 16 residues. Per the germline V gene, CDR1 is SGHKS and CDR2 is YYEKEE (reference sequence). The CDR3 here is CASSLFTGHSTDTQYF. As DNA, the CDR3 is TGTGCCAGCAGCTTGTTCACAGGGCATAGCACAGATACGCAGTATTTT.

The V and J genes are TRBV11-3 and TRBJ2-3; 7 positions agree with TRBD2. CDR1 and CDR2 from the germline V gene are SGHNT and YENEEA. Losses at the gene ends were 1 base for V and 3 bases for J; bases not matched to a gene: 1. This CDR3 contains 14 residues. CDR3 residues: CASSLGGGTDTQYF. CDR3 nucleotide sequence: TGTGCCAGCAGCTTAGGGGGGGGGACAGATACGCAGTATTTT.

The V and J genes are TRBV5-1 and TRBJ1-4, with no clear D. With 4 bases removed from V and 3 bases from J, the gap between germline ends came to 10 bases. The V gene's germline CDR1 is SGHRS and CDR2 YFSETQ. CDR3 length equals 14 residues. The CDR3: CASSLSRANEKLFF. As DNA, the CDR3 is TGCGCCAGCAGCCTAAGTCGTGCTAATGAAAAACTGTTTTTT.

The CDR3 DNA is TGTGCCAGCAGCTTAGGCGCACGCCCGGGCTACACCTTC. Protein: CASSLGARPGYTF. The chain recombines TRBV7-9 with TRBJ1-2; D gene unclear. Germline V gives CDR1 SEHNR, CDR2 FQNEAQ (reference sequence). This CDR3 has 13 amino acids. V gave up 1 base and J gave up 8 bases, with 11 bases separating them.

This chain links TRBV27 with TRBJ2-7; D gene unclear. Trimming removed 7 bases at V and 3 bases at J, with 13 bases between. Germline CDR1 and CDR2: MNHEY and SMNVEV (reference sequence). This CDR3 has 13 residues. This chain's CDR3 is CASNNPRGYEQYF. CDR3 nucleotides: TGTGCCAGCAACAACCCCCGCGGCTACGAGCAGTACTTC.

V is TRBV18 and J is TRBJ2-1, with TRBD2 identical over 9 bases. J was trimmed by 0 bases and V by 3 bases; bases with no gene match: 9. This CDR3 region has 18 residues. The germline V gene encodes CDR1 KGHSH and CDR2 LQKENI. The DNA for the CDR3 is TGTGCCAGCTCACCGACTAGCGGAGGGATGGGCTCCTACAATGAGCAGTTCTTC. This encodes CASSPTSGGMGSYNEQFF.

The chain carries TRBV4-3 and TRBJ1-2, with D perhaps matching TRBD1 (6 bases). CDR1 and CDR2 (germline): LGHNA, YSLEER. The CDR3 spans 16 residues. Deletions cut 4 bases from V and 8 bases from J, with 23 bases between. In DNA form, the CDR3 reads TGCGCCAGCAGCCCCTACGGGGGGCCCTTTACTTGGGGCTACACCTTC. Residues: CASSPYGGPFTWGYTF.

The chain has TRBV10-3 and TRBJ1-2, with TRBD1 as a possible D gene (5 bases). Looked up from germline, CDR1 is ENHRY and CDR2 is SYGVKD. Trimming left V 3 bases short and J 4 bases short, with 12 bases between. There are 14 residues in the CDR3. CDR3 amino acids: CAISDWQGIYGYTF. CDR3 sequence (DNA): TGTGCCATCAGTGATTGGCAGGGAATCTATGGCTACACCTTC.

The J gene is TRBJ2-2, the V gene TRBV11-2; 8 bases are a match to TRBD1. CDR3 size: 15 residues. The germline CDR1 and CDR2 sequences are SGHAT and FQNNGV. The V segment lost 5 bases and the J segment 6 bases; nucleotides outside the gene matches: 8. CDR3 sequence reads: CASSHSTGVAGELFF. Written as DNA, the CDR3 is TGTGCCAGCAGCCACTCGACAGGGGTTGCCGGGGAGCTGTTTTTT.

This clone has just one count. J is TRBJ2-7 and V is TRBV7-8; 7 bases are shared with TRBD2. This CDR3 has 19 amino acids. The V gene end was trimmed by 1 base and the J gene end by 0 bases; junction bases not matched to a gene: 15. The germline CDR1 and CDR2 sequences are SGHVS and FQNEAQ. The CDR3 nucleotides read TGTGCCAGCAGCTTAGAAACTAGGGCTAGCGGATTTAGCTCCTACGAGCAGTACTTC. Protein: CASSLETRASGFSSYEQYF.

The chain combines TRBV2 with TRBJ1-5; 10 positions match TRBD1. The germline CDR1 and CDR2 sequences are SNHLY and FYNNEI. The CDR3 extends over 15 amino acids. V lost 4 bases to trimming and J lost 3 bases; unmatched junction nucleotides: 3. The CDR3 protein is CASSGQGANNQPQHF. The CDR3, as DNA: TGTGCCAGCAGTGGACAGGGGGCGAACAATCAGCCCCAGCATTTT.

V and J are TRBV11-3 and TRBJ2-1, with a tentative D call TRBD1 (6 bases). V was trimmed by 5 bases and J by 7 bases, leaving 12 bases between them. There are 13 residues in the CDR3. Germline-derived CDR1 and CDR2 are SGHNT and YENEEA. CDR3 DNA: TGTGCCAGCAGCCATCCAGGGGAAAATGAGCAGTTCTTC. Protein: CASSHPGENEQFF.

Here the CDR3 DNA reads TGTGCCATCAGTGACCAAACAGTGGACTATGGCTACACCTTC. This gives the protein CAISDQTVDYGYTF. The rearrangement links TRBV10-3 to TRBJ1-2, with no clear D. The CDR3 sequence is 14 residues long. V lost 3 bases and J lost 3, with 11 bases in between. The germline V gene encodes CDR1 ENHRY and CDR2 SYGVKD.